These 29 T cell receptor beta chains were sequenced from one sample in a study of cytomegalovirus exposure and HLA in healthy donors. The primer mix had 60 Vbeta and 13 Jbeta primers. Profiled with immunoSEQ multiplex PCR; TCRdb holds only in-frame clones, not every one. The sample has roughly 100,000 clones; around 75% are singletons. Sequenced input: PBMCs. The receptors here all came from a man in his forties or fifties in good health and CMV-seronegative.

V gene TRBV27 combines with J gene TRBJ1-1; perhaps TRBD1 as D (6 bases). Germline CDR1 reads MNHEY; CDR2 reads SMNVEV (reference sequence). Trimming pared 6 bases from V and 1 base from J, leaving 9 bases between. The CDR3 is made up of 13 amino acids. The CDR3 protein is CASSPRGNTEAFF. The CDR3 nucleotides are TGTGCCAGCAGCCCCAGGGGGAACACTGAAGCTTTCTTT.

This chain uses TRBV30 with TRBJ1-1, with D possibly being TRBD1 (5 bases). The CDR3 length is 14 residues. Trimming removed 0 bases at V and 5 bases at J, with 13 bases between. The germline CDR1 and CDR2 sequences are GTSNPN and SVGIG (reference sequence). The CDR3 is CAWSVQGLWTEAFF. DNA for the CDR3: TGTGCCTGGAGTGTCCAGGGCCTGTGGACTGAAGCTTTCTTT.

The CDR3, as DNA: TGTGCCAGCAGCCAAGACCTGTACAATGAGCAGTTCTTC. Its translation: CASSQDLYNEQFF. The chain couples TRBV4-2 to TRBJ2-1; no clear D. The V gene lost 0 bases and the J gene lost 4 bases, with 4 bases spanning the gap. The CDR3 is 13 amino acids. From germline, CDR1 is LGHNA and CDR2 YNFKEQ.

The genes are TRBV30 and TRBJ2-5; tentative D call: TRBD2 (5 bases). The germline CDR1 and CDR2 sequences are GTSNPN and SVGIG (reference sequence). V was clipped by 3 bases and J by 4 bases, with 18 bases between them. CDR3 length: 15 residues. CDR3 in amino acids: CAWRGLWGAGETQYF. For the CDR3, the DNA is TGTGCCTGGAGAGGGCTATGGGGTGCGGGAGAGACCCAGTACTTC.

V is TRBV6-1 and J is TRBJ2-3; D gene uncertain. The germline V gene has CDR1 MNHNS and CDR2 SASEGT. V was cut by 10 bases and J by 0 bases, with 11 bases left in between. The length of the CDR3 is 13 residues. For the CDR3, the DNA is TGTGCCACCGCGTCCATTAGCACAGATACGCAGTATTTT. Encoded protein: CATASISTDTQYF.

The chain recombines TRBV11-2 with TRBJ1-3; D is unclear. V was trimmed by 5 bases and J by 0 bases, leaving 11 bases between them. The length of the CDR3 is 15 residues. Germline V gene lookup returns CDR1 SGHAT and CDR2 FQNNGV. The CDR3 loop reads CASSGGQNSGNTIYF. CDR3 sequence (DNA): TGTGCCAGCAGCGGCGGGCAGAACTCTGGAAACACCATATATTTT.

The V and J genes are TRBV2 and TRBJ1-2; TRBD1 is a possible D gene (6 bases). V was pared by 6 bases and J by 2 bases, with 10 bases between. The CDR3 is 13 residues long. Germline V lookup: CDR1 SNHLY, CDR2 FYNNEI. CDR3 coding DNA: TGTGCCAGCAGCGCGAGGGGGAACTATGGCTACACCTTC. Encoded protein: CASSARGNYGYTF.

The chain has TRBV4-1 and TRBJ2-5; 9 nucleotides match TRBD1. CDR3 length: 15 residues. V lost 0 bases to trimming and J lost 1 base; unmatched junction nucleotides: 0. Germline V lookup: CDR1 MGHRA, CDR2 YSYEKL. CDR3 protein: CASSQEDRGQETQYF. CDR3 in DNA: TGCGCCAGCAGCCAAGAGGACAGGGGCCAAGAGACCCAGTACTTC.

This clone was observed a single time. CDR3 DNA: TGCAGCGTGCCAGGGGGTGGAACTGAAGCTTTCTTT. Translated, it gives CSVPGGGTEAFF. The chain combines TRBV29-1 with TRBJ1-1; 7 nucleotides align to TRBD1. Germline V gene lookup returns CDR1 SQVTM and CDR2 ANQGSEA. This CDR3 contains 12 residues. J was trimmed by 5 bases and V by 6 bases; bases with no gene match: 6.

The count of this clone is one. The V and J genes are TRBV10-3 and TRBJ1-6, with 7 bases fitting TRBD1. The trim removed 5 bases at V and 13 bases at J, leaving 17 bases unmatched. This CDR3 is 16 amino acids long. CDR1 is ENHRY, CDR2 SYGVKD, per germline. CDR3 region: CAISPQEGQPVGPLHF. The CDR3 region has the DNA TGTGCCATCAGTCCTCAGGAGGGACAGCCCGTGGGGCCCCTCCACTTT.

The chain joins TRBV19 to TRBJ1-5, with D possibly TRBD1 on 6 matching bases. Trimming removed 6 bases at V and 5 bases at J, with 23 bases between. This CDR3 comprises 17 residues. Germline CDR1 LNHDA, CDR2 SQIVND (reference sequence). CDR3 nucleotide sequence: TGTGCCAGTAGCCCCTTTCGACAGGTTGGTATGCATCAGCCCCAGCATTTT. Its protein product is CASSPFRQVGMHQPQHF.

The genes are TRBV28 and TRBJ1-2, with 8 bases that match TRBD1. The length of the CDR3 is 14 residues. V trimming: 7 bases; J trimming: 4 bases; junction bases outside the gene matches: 8. The V gene's germline CDR1 is MDHEN and CDR2 SYDVKM. CDR3 DNA: TGTGCCAGCACCCGCAGGGGGCCAAGCTATGGCTACACCTTC. Translating it yields CASTRRGPSYGYTF.

The chain uses TRBV5-1 and TRBJ2-7, with D uncertain. The CDR3 totals 11 residues. V shed 4 bases and J shed 6 bases, with 8 bases lying between them. Germline lookup yields CDR1 SGHRS and CDR2 YFSETQ. The CDR3 DNA follows: TGCGCCAGCAGCCAGGTAGGCGAGCAGTACTTC. Protein product: CASSQVGEQYF. Full variable domain (remainder filled in from reference TRBV5-1 and TRBJ2-7): KAGVTQTPRYLIKTRGQQVTLSCSPISGHRSVSWYQQTPGQGLQFLFEYFSETQRNKGNFPGRFSGRQFSNSRSEMNVSTLELGDSALYLCASSQVGEQYFGPGTRLTVT.

V and J are TRBV6-5 and TRBJ2-3, with 10 bases fitting TRBD1. The CDR3 is 14 residues long. J lost 9 bases, V lost 2 bases, and 5 bases had no gene match. Germline CDR1 and CDR2: MNHEY and SVGAGI. The CDR3, as DNA: TGTGCCAGCAGTTACGGGACAGGGGCAGGGACGCAGTATTTT. This codes for CASSYGTGAGTQYF.

The chain has TRBV5-5 and TRBJ2-7, with TRBD2 matching 15 bases. The CDR3 spans 19 residues. From germline, CDR1 is SGHKS and CDR2 YYEKEE (reference sequence). The V and J ends lost 0 bases and 4 bases, in that order; junction bases with no gene match: 11. CDR3 sequence (DNA): TGTGCCAGCAGCTTGGTTCTGTCGGCGGGACTAGCGGGAGGATACGAGCAGTACTTC. Protein product: CASSLVLSAGLAGGYEQYF.

The chain links TRBV18 to TRBJ1-1; TRBD1 might be the D (6 bases). Germline V lookup: CDR1 KGHSH, CDR2 LQKENI. Trimming shortened V by 3 bases and J by 0 bases, and 17 bases separated the two germline ends. The CDR3 extends over 17 amino acids. Written as DNA, the CDR3 is TGTGCCAGCTCACCGACGAACAGGGACCCAATGAACACTGAAGCTTTCTTT. Its translation: CASSPTNRDPMNTEAFF.

V gene TRBV5-1 combines with J gene TRBJ2-1, with 7 positions matching TRBD2. From germline, CDR1 is SGHRS and CDR2 YFSETQ. The CDR3 totals 14 residues. V dropped 7 bases and J dropped 3; count of bases not matched to a gene: 7. This CDR3 is CASWAGEDYNEQFF. The CDR3 DNA reads as TGCGCCAGCTGGGCGGGAGAGGACTACAATGAGCAGTTCTTC.

The J gene is TRBJ2-1, the V gene TRBV2, with D possibly TRBD2 on 5 matching bases. This CDR3 region has 14 residues. In germline, CDR1 is SNHLY, CDR2 FYNNEI. V was shortened by 8 bases and J by 0 bases, with 11 bases between the two germline ends. CDR3 sequence: CASGLASSYNEQFF. The CDR3 region has the DNA TGTGCCAGCGGGTTAGCGAGCTCCTACAATGAGCAGTTCTTC. The full variable domain, with the rest looked up from reference TRBV2 and TRBJ2-1, is EPEVTQTPSHQVTQMGQEVILRCVPISNHLYFYWYRQILGQKVEFLVSFYNNEISEKSEIFDDQFSVERPDGSNFTLKIRSTKLEDSAMYFCASGLASSYNEQFFGPGTRLTVL.

A remark on this clone: Relative to the germline gene, one junction end is altered; a read error may explain this. The chain carries TRBV7-9 and TRBJ2-3; tentative D call: TRBD1 (5 bases). Germline CDR1 and CDR2: SEHNR and FQNEAQ (reference sequence). The CDR3 is made up of 13 amino acids. The DNA for the CDR3 is TGTTCCAGCAGCTGGGGCAGAACAGATACGCAGTATTTT. It encodes CSSSWGRTDTQYF. The full variable domain, with the rest looked up from reference TRBV7-9 and TRBJ2-3, is DTGVSQNPRHKITKRGQNVTFRCDPISEHNRLYWYRQTLGQGPEFLTYFQNEAQLEKSRLLSDRFSAERPKGSFSTLEIQRTEQGDSAMYLCSSSWGRTDTQYFGPGTRLTVL.

This chain connects TRBV9 to TRBJ2-6; D unresolved. CDR3 length: 17 residues. Germline V lookup: CDR1 SGDLS, CDR2 YYNGEE. Trimming left V 0 bases short and J 0 bases short, with 10 bases between. The CDR3 DNA reads as TGTGCCAGCAGCGTAGTTGGCAGTACCTCTGGGGCCAACGTCCTGACTTTC. This sequence encodes CASSVVGSTSGANVLTF.

This clone was recorded only once. The rearrangement links TRBV28 to TRBJ2-1; 10 bases fit TRBD1. The CDR3 consists of 13 residues. Per the germline V gene, CDR1 is MDHEN and CDR2 is SYDVKM. Unmatched junction bases numbered 5, after V lost 5 bases and J lost 10 bases. Written as DNA, the CDR3 is TGTGCCAGCAGTCTCGACAGGGGGCGGGAGCAGTTCTTC. Protein sequence: CASSLDRGREQFF.

The chain uses TRBV27 and TRBJ1-1; D unclear. The CDR3 runs to 13 residues. V lost 7 bases and J lost 0, with 9 bases in between. CDR1 is MNHEY, CDR2 SMNVEV, per germline (reference sequence). This CDR3 reads CASTPSLNTEAFF. CDR3 bases: TGTGCCAGCACCCCAAGCCTGAACACTGAAGCTTTCTTT.

CDR3 sequence reads: CARSSPLNNYGYTF. The DNA for the CDR3 is TGTGCCAGAAGCTCTCCACTCAATAACTATGGCTACACCTTC. The chain combines TRBV7-5 with TRBJ1-2. TRBV7-5 is a listed pseudogene. The CDR3 contains 14 residues.

The rearrangement joins TRBV27 to TRBJ1-4, with 8 bases lining up with TRBD1. The CDR3 is 15 residues long. The V segment lost 1 base and the J segment 7 bases; nucleotides outside the gene matches: 5. The germline V gene encodes CDR1 MNHEY and CDR2 SMNVEV (reference sequence). CDR3 DNA sequence: TGTGCCAGCAGTTTATTCCCAGGGGGCTTTGAAAAACTGTTTTTT. This gives the protein CASSLFPGGFEKLFF.

This clone was seen more than once but under ten times. V gene TRBV27 combines with J gene TRBJ2-7; 7 nucleotides line up with TRBD2. With 5 bases clipped from V and 4 bases from J, the junction kept 5 bases outside the gene matches. The CDR3 totals 13 residues. In germline, CDR1 is MNHEY, CDR2 SMNVEV (reference sequence). The CDR3 loop is CASSRRSGYEQYF. The DNA for the CDR3 is TGTGCCAGCAGTAGGCGTAGCGGGTACGAGCAGTACTTC.

This clone was found once. The chain's CDR3 is CASTHYEQYF. CDR3 coding DNA: TGTGCCAGCACCCACTACGAGCAGTACTTC. V is TRBV9 and J is TRBJ2-7; D not certain. The CDR3 is 10 amino acids. Germline V gene lookup returns CDR1 SGDLS and CDR2 YYNGEE. V was clipped by 6 bases and J by 3 bases, with 4 bases between them.

The V call is TRBV27, the J call TRBJ2-2, with D unresolved. The CDR3 contains 13 residues. Trimming took off 3 bases at V and 0 bases at J, with 2 bases between the two ends. In germline, CDR1 is MNHEY, CDR2 SMNVEV (reference sequence). The CDR3 DNA is TGTGCCAGCAGTTTTACGAACACCGGGGAGCTGTTTTTT. This encodes CASSFTNTGELFF.

V gene TRBV27 combines with J gene TRBJ2-7; 8 bases fit TRBD1. The germline V gene encodes CDR1 MNHEY and CDR2 SMNVEV (reference sequence). V gave up 0 bases and J gave up 5 bases; unmatched junction bases: 6. The CDR3 is 15 amino acids. CDR3 in amino acids: CASSLSGQGLHEQYF. The CDR3 nucleotides read TGTGCCAGCAGTTTATCAGGACAGGGTCTGCACGAGCAGTACTTC.

This clone was detected a few times. The rearrangement joins TRBV30 to TRBJ2-4; TRBD2 aligns across 13 bases. After removal of 2 bases from V and 8 bases from J, the junction contained 12 bases not matched to a gene. Germline-derived CDR1 and CDR2 are GTSNPN and SVGIG (reference sequence). The CDR3 spans 17 residues. The CDR3 protein is CAWSLGGGLAGVYIQYF. The CDR3 bases are TGTGCCTGGAGTCTGGGGGGCGGACTAGCGGGAGTTTACATTCAGTACTTC.